These 16 T cell receptor beta chains were sequenced from one sample in a study of vaccination and CD4 T cells after COVID-19. Treatment given: approximately nine-day PBMC culture with coronavirus spike peptide pools or control peptides (ViraFEST assay). The Oncomine TCR Beta short-read assay sequenced DNA from cultured CD4+ T cells. TCRdb fed the PCR reads into MiXCR, producing one record per CDR3 protein. The sample yields 15,000 to 20,000 distinct CDR3 sequences, roughly 60% seen once. Their antigens remain unidentified. The sample consisted of CD4+ T cells from blood, cultured in vitro. The receptor set was obtained from a human donor who had recovered from COVID-19.

The rearrangement links TRBV16 to TRBJ1-5; 8 bases are shared with TRBD1. Germline V CDR1 and CDR2: KGHSY, FQNENV. The CDR3 consists of 15 residues. Trimming took 6 bases from V and 3 from J; bases not matched to a gene: 7. The CDR3 reads CASSRVTGDNQPQHF. CDR3 DNA: TGTGCCAGCAGTCGAGTGACAGGGGACAATCAGCCCCAGCATTTT.

The chain uses TRBV20-1 and TRBJ1-4; D gene unclear. This CDR3 comprises 14 residues. Trimming removed 0 bases at V and 8 bases at J, with 13 bases between. Germline V gives CDR1 DFQATT, CDR2 SNEGSKA (reference sequence). The CDR3 loop is CSARDPGIGEKLFF. Written as DNA, the CDR3 is TGCAGTGCTAGAGATCCCGGGATTGGCGAAAAACTGTTTTTT.

The chain links TRBV20-1 to TRBJ2-7, with TRBD2 identical over 10 bases. The CDR3 runs to 15 residues. The trim removed 5 bases at V and 3 bases at J, leaving 10 bases unmatched. Germline-derived CDR1 and CDR2 are DFQATT and SNEGSKA (reference sequence). The CDR3 spells CSAGRFSSGSYEQYF. CDR3 in DNA: TGCAGTGCTGGACGGTTTTCTAGCGGGAGCTACGAGCAGTACTTC.

By sample share, this clonotype is medium-sized. CDR3 sequence (DNA): TGTGCCAGCAGCAACCGGGACAGATCGAACCTGGTTAATTCACCCCTCCACTTT. Translated: CASSNRDRSNLVNSPLHF. The J gene is TRBJ1-6, the V gene TRBV21-1; the table's D call TRBD1 went unverified against the DNA. TRBV21-1 is marked as a pseudogene. The CDR3 extends over 18 amino acids.

This clonotype was recorded a few times. J is TRBJ2-3 and V is TRBV20-1, with TRBD1 matching over 9 bases. The V gene's germline CDR1 is DFQATT and CDR2 SNEGSKA (reference sequence). The V segment lost 6 bases and the J segment 3 bases; nucleotides outside the gene matches: 1. This CDR3 spans 12 amino acids. CDR3 residues: CSADRGTDTQYF. Here the CDR3 DNA reads TGCAGTGCCGACAGGGGGACAGATACGCAGTATTTT.

This clonotype has only one observation. The V call is TRBV5-4, the J call TRBJ2-3; D is ambiguous. Per germline, CDR1 SGHNT and CDR2 YYREEE (reference sequence). Trimming left V 7 bases short and J 3 bases short, with 12 bases between. CDR3 length: 13 amino acids. Written as DNA, the CDR3 is TGTGCCAGCTCTAAGGTCGGGACAGATACGCAGTATTTT. This codes for CASSKVGTDTQYF.

This clonotype came up a few times. The V gene is TRBV27, the J gene TRBJ2-7; TRBD1 agrees at 7 bases. Trimming cost V 6 bases and J 6 bases; bases outside gene matches: 8. CDR3 size: 13 residues. The germline gives CDR1 MNHEY, CDR2 SMNVEV (reference sequence). The DNA of the CDR3 is TGTGCCAGCAGCAAAAACAGGGGTGGCGAGCAGTACTTC. It translates to CASSKNRGGEQYF.

J is TRBJ2-7 and V is TRBV6-1, with D uncertain. The germline CDR1 and CDR2 sequences are MNHNS and SASEGT. This CDR3 has 11 amino acids. V dropped 9 bases and J dropped 4 bases, with 10 bases sitting between them. CDR3 nucleotide sequence: TGTGCCAGTGGAACGGCGTACGAGCAGTACTTC. Amino acids: CASGTAYEQYF.

V and J are TRBV19 and TRBJ2-1; TRBD2 matches at 8 bases. The CDR3 covers 15 residues. The germline V gene has CDR1 LNHDA and CDR2 SQIVND (reference sequence). The junction had 7 bases not matched to a gene; V was cut back by 3 bases and J by 6 bases. The CDR3 nucleotides read TGTGCCAGTAGTATTGGAGCGGGAGATTTCAATGAGCAGTTCTTC. This gives the protein CASSIGAGDFNEQFF.

This clonotype has just one count. V gene TRBV7-2 combines with J gene TRBJ2-3; no firm D call. The germline gives CDR1 SGHTA, CDR2 FQGNSA. Deletions cut 8 bases from V and 6 bases from J, with 12 bases between. This CDR3 comprises 12 residues. CDR3: CASRIVTDTQYF. CDR3 nucleotide sequence: TGTGCCAGCCGGATAGTTACCGATACGCAGTATTTT.

The chain employs TRBV9 and TRBJ2-3; D is unresolved. Germline loops: CDR1 SGDLS, CDR2 YYNGEE. CDR3 length equals 15 residues. Trimming took off 0 bases at V and 2 bases at J, with 10 bases between the two ends. CDR3 DNA sequence: TGTGCCAGCAGCGTAGTCCCACAGCACACAGATACGCAGTATTTT. Its protein is CASSVVPQHTDTQYF.

This clonotype came up a few times. The CDR3 sequence is CASSYTGQVNQPQHF. Written as DNA, the CDR3 is TGTGCCAGCAGTTACACGGGACAGGTCAATCAGCCCCAGCATTTT. This chain joins TRBV6-2 or TRBV6-3 and TRBJ1-5; 8 positions match TRBD1. Germline CDR1 reads MNHEY; CDR2 reads SVGEGT. The CDR3 extends over 15 amino acids. V trimming: 2 bases; J trimming: 3 bases; junction bases outside the gene matches: 3.

The genes are TRBV19 and TRBJ2-3, with 8 bases that match TRBD2. The V gene end was trimmed by 7 bases and the J gene end by 2 bases; junction bases not matched to a gene: 5. The germline gives CDR1 LNHDA, CDR2 SQIVND (reference sequence). The CDR3 totals 14 residues. This CDR3 reads CASKLAAHTDTQYF. The CDR3 DNA reads TGTGCCAGTAAACTAGCGGCCCACACAGATACGCAGTATTTT.

The chain employs TRBV24-1 and TRBJ2-3; possibly TRBD1 or TRBD2 for D (6 bases each). Trimming cost V 0 bases and J 7 bases, with 13 bases left between them. CDR1 KGHDR and CDR2 SFDVKD come from the germline V gene. This CDR3 is built from 15 residues. The DNA for the CDR3 is TGTGCCACCAGTGATTTGCTAGGGGGGCCAAATACGCAGTATTTT. Translating it yields CATSDLLGGPNTQYF.

The V gene is TRBV19, the J gene TRBJ1-1; D perhaps matches TRBD1 (5 bases). This CDR3 comprises 13 residues. Trimming took off 0 bases at V and 5 bases at J, with 7 bases between the two ends. CDR1 and CDR2 (germline): LNHDA, SQIVND (reference sequence). CDR3 residues: CASSIEKGTEAFF. CDR3 coding DNA: TGTGCCAGTAGTATAGAGAAGGGGACTGAAGCTTTCTTT. Using reference TRBV19 and TRBJ1-1 for the parts outside the CDR3, the full variable domain is DGGITQSPKYLFRKEGQNVTLSCEQNLNHDAMYWYRQDPGQGLRLIYYSQIVNDFQKGDIAEGYSVSREKKESFPLTVTSAQKNPTAFYLCASSIEKGTEAFFGQGTRLTVV.

The chain links TRBV25-1 to TRBJ1-2; TRBD1 agrees at 9 bases. Germline CDR1 MGHDK, CDR2 SYGVNS. The CDR3 totals 16 residues. Germline trimming cut 4 bases from V and 4 bases from J; bases unmatched to any gene: 10. The CDR3 coding sequence is TGTGCCAGCAGTGGACCGACAGGGGGGGCCTTCTATGGCTACACCTTC. Translation gives CASSGPTGGAFYGYTF.